This TCR beta chain comes out of a study of blood T cell repertoires in COVID-19 (dated by TCRdb to 2020 to 2022). Regarding the complete study: Samples from collaborators originated in the United States, Italy and Spain and spanned both the acute and convalescent phases of COVID-19. Deeply sampled blood TCRbeta repertoires from subjects exposed to, actively infected with, or recovered from COVID-19 were included in the dataset. The samples were drawn from two sources: the first 160 participants of the ongoing ImmuneRACE study, and 1,200 or so subjects contributed by 6 global collaborators. The repertoires were released in a freely available public database meant as a resource for research on the immune response to SARS-CoV-2. Where available, HLA class I and class II types were taken from metadata supplied by the sample provider and were not determined by assay-based typing. The sample metadata nearly always contained a de-identified subject ID, COVID-19 status, age in years and sex. The material from the prospective study consisted of cDNA or gDNA derived from T cells, B-cell-depleted T cells, or PBMCs.

TCRbeta CDR3 regions were amplified from genomic DNA using the immunoSEQ Assay, a bias-controlled multiplex PCR. The original pipeline was this. Within the assay, amplification of reference gene primers was used to estimate how many nucleated cells each sample contained. Sequence reads were collapsed and filtered to measure the absolute abundance of every unique TCRbeta CDR3 rearrangement. Productive Simpson clonality was computed per sample as the square root of Simpson's diversity index over productive rearrangements. In TCRdb, the immuneACCESS table is reduced to in-frame sequences with V and J assigned. These tables do not hold every clone; where another copy was compared, an unresolved V gene accounts for under half, and the others remain unexplained. That table furnishes V, J and clone size, whereas the DNA furnished D and trimming. Across this sample there are around 83,000 clones, with over 65% seen only once. The ten largest clones represent approximately 15% of the sample.

Regarding this clone: It has no known antigen specificity. It has no much larger one-base neighbor in the sample; base qualities were not kept.

Here is what the overall study found, with its caveats: The quantity of clinical and demographic metadata differed by source and by participant and was supplied without curation.

Whole blood was collected in K2EDTA tubes by collaborating institutions according to the institutions' own protocols. For TCRbeta analysis, collaborator samples were shipped as frozen whole blood, as isolated PBMCs, or as DNA extracted from either sample type. What was sequenced was peripheral blood. This TCR was recovered from a woman in her seventies with acute or convalescent COVID-19.

In nucleotide form, the sequence is TGTGCCAGTACTCGACGGGGCAGGGGGCCGAACACTGAAGCTTTCTTT. It translates to CASTRRGRGPNTEAFF. The chain employs TRBV19 and TRBJ1-1, with 8 bases in between that match TRBD1. Trimmed from V: 7 bases; trimmed from J: 1 base; junction bases lacking a gene match: 11. Spanning cysteine to phenylalanine, the CDR3 consists of 16 amino acids. CDR3 DNA is the only sequence kept; it has 48 bases, read in frame from the first base. For CDR1 and CDR2, the germline V gene (reference sequence) lists LNHDA and SQIVND. With the rest looked up from the reference TRBV19 and TRBJ1-1 genes rather than sequenced, the full variable domain is DGGITQSPKYLFRKEGQNVTLSCEQNLNHDAMYWYRQDPGQGLRLIYYSQIVNDFQKGDIAEGYSVSREKKESFPLTVTSAQKNPTAFYLCASTRRGRGPNTEAFFGQGTRLTVV.